This is a list of T cell receptor beta chains from one sample in a study of shared clonotypes between healthy human individuals. Sequencing used immunoSEQ multiplex PCR; TCRdb keeps in-frame clones, though not all of them. The data hold roughly 1.5 million clones, with around 98% observed a single time. The specimen was naive CD4+ T cells sorted from blood. The receptor source for this set is a man between 25 and 39 years old in good health. Each CDR3 is given with its conserved first and last residue. The order of the fields is CDR3 DNA, CDR3 protein, clone size, V gene, J gene, D gene. The D gene is left open where the match is weak. Rows give clone size only sometimes, using once, few, many, or a class for an expanded clone.

TGTGCCAGCTCACCGGTGGATACGGGAGTTGGTACCGGGGAGCTGTTTTTT,CASSPVDTGVGTGELFF,NA,TRBV18,TRBJ2-2,NA
TGTGCCAGCAGTCCAACCCCGCGCCAATATGGCTACACCTTC,CASSPTPRQYGYTF,NA,TRBV28,TRBJ1-2,NA
TGTGCCAGCTCGCGCCGAACAGGGGCAGCTCAGCCCCAGCATTTT,CASSRRTGAAQPQHF,NA,TRBV18,TRBJ1-5,TRBD1
TGTGCCAGCAGCTTCAGACTAGCGGGAGCCAACCAAGAGACCCAGTACTTC,CASSFRLAGANQETQYF,NA,TRBV5-6,TRBJ2-5,TRBD2
TGCGCCAGCAGCGGGGGAACCTACGAGCAGTACTTC,CASSGGTYEQYF,once,TRBV10-1,TRBJ2-7,NA
TGTGCCAGCAGCTTAGATCCCCACGAGGCGGGAATTCCCTACGAGCAGTACTTC,CASSLDPHEAGIPYEQYF,NA,TRBV11-2,TRBJ2-7,NA
TGTGCCAGCAGAGACAGGGGCGAAGGTCAGCCCCAGCATTTT,CASRDRGEGQPQHF,NA,TRBV28,TRBJ1-5,TRBD1
TGCGCCAGCCGTCTAGCGGCCGCCACGGATACGCAGTATTTT,CASRLAAATDTQYF,NA,TRBV4-1,TRBJ2-3,TRBD2
TGTGCCAGCAGTGCTCAGGAGAGCTCCTACAATGAGCAGTTCTTC,CASSAQESSYNEQFF,NA,TRBV2,TRBJ2-1,NA
TGCGCCAGCAGCTTGGGGGGAGGACGAAATGAGCAGTTCTTC,CASSLGGGRNEQFF,NA,TRBV5-1,TRBJ2-1,NA
TGTGCCAGCTCTCCGGGACTAGCGTGGAGCTCCTACGAGCAGTACTTC,CASSPGLAWSSYEQYF,NA,TRBV18,TRBJ2-7,TRBD2
TGTGCCAGCAGGGGACAGGGCTCCTCTGGAAACACCATATATTTT,CASRGQGSSGNTIYF,NA,TRBV6-5,TRBJ1-3,TRBD1
TGTGCCAGCAGCCAGGCACCTAGCGGCCCCAACACCGGGGAGCTGTTTTTT,CASSQAPSGPNTGELFF,NA,TRBV4-2,TRBJ2-2,TRBD2
TGTGCCAGCAGCCTCGGGACTAGCGGGAACGTCGCTGAGCAGTTCTTC,CASSLGTSGNVAEQFF,once,TRBV5-6,TRBJ2-1,TRBD2
TGCGCCAGCAGCACCGGGACAGGGAGGGGAAACACCATATATTTT,CASSTGTGRGNTIYF,NA,TRBV5-1,TRBJ1-3,TRBD1
TGTGCCAGCAGCCCCCACCCGGGACTAGCGGTTTACAATGAGCAGTTCTTC,CASSPHPGLAVYNEQFF,NA,TRBV7-7,TRBJ2-1,TRBD2
TGCGCCAGCAGCCAGCCCACTAGCGGGAGTACCAAAAACATTCAGTACTTC,CASSQPTSGSTKNIQYF,NA,TRBV4-1,TRBJ2-4,TRBD2
TGTGCCAGCAGTTTACTAGCGGGATTCACCGGGGAGCTGTTTTTT,CASSLLAGFTGELFF,NA,TRBV27,TRBJ2-2,TRBD2
TGTGCCAGCGGTAGGCGGGAGTCAGATACGCAGTATTTT,CASGRRESDTQYF,NA,TRBV28,TRBJ2-3,TRBD2
TGCGCCAGCAGCTTACCGGGACAGCAGGTGTATTTT,CASSLPGQQVYF,NA,TRBV5-1,TRBJ2-3,TRBD1
TGTGCCAGCAGCACAGACAGGGAGGGTAATGAAAAACTGTTTTTT,CASSTDREGNEKLFF,NA,TRBV2,TRBJ1-4,TRBD1
TGTGCCAGCAGCCACCGGGACCCCCCGGTCTATGGCTACACCTTC,CASSHRDPPVYGYTF,NA,TRBV28,TRBJ1-2,NA
TGTGCCAGCAGCAGGAAACAGAGGGGAGCCGGTGAGCAGTTCTTC,CASSRKQRGAGEQFF,NA,TRBV6-6,TRBJ2-1,NA
TGTGCCAGCAGCGAGCGGGTCTATGGCTACACCTTC,CASSERVYGYTF,NA,TRBV11-2,TRBJ1-2,NA
TGCAGCGCCGCGGCAGGGGGAAACACTGAAGCTTTCTTT,CSAAAGGNTEAFF,NA,TRBV29-1,TRBJ1-1,TRBD1
TGTGCCAGCAGCCTGGGACAGGGAAACACTGAAGCTTTCTTT,CASSLGQGNTEAFF,NA,TRBV4-2,TRBJ1-1,TRBD1
TGCGCCAGCAGCCTAAGGTCGAACACTGAAGCTTTCTTT,CASSLRSNTEAFF,NA,TRBV5-1,TRBJ1-1,NA
TGCAGCGTTGACCGTGGGGTGGGGGACGAGCAGTACTTC,CSVDRGVGDEQYF,NA,TRBV29-1,TRBJ2-7,NA
TGCGCCAGCAGCCAAGATAGGGGCAGGGTTCAGCCCCAGCATTTT,CASSQDRGRVQPQHF,NA,TRBV4-3,TRBJ1-5,NA
TGTGCCAGTAGTACTTCCCGGACAGTTTACGAGCAGTACTTC,CASSTSRTVYEQYF,NA,TRBV19,TRBJ2-7,NA
TGCGCCAGCAGCCGTCTTACAGGACAGGATTACTACGAGCAGTACTTC,CASSRLTGQDYYEQYF,NA,TRBV5-1,TRBJ2-7,TRBD1
TGCAGCGTTGGGGGTTCTAGGCCAGAAGGCACAGATACGCAGTATTTT,CSVGGSRPEGTDTQYF,NA,TRBV29-1,TRBJ2-3,NA
TGTGCCAGCAGTTATAAGAGTGAGCAGTTCTTC,CASSYKSEQFF,NA,TRBV6-5,TRBJ2-1,NA
TGCGCCAGCAGCTCGTCAGGTGGGGGGCCGGCGCCCTACGAGCAGTACTTC,CASSSSGGGPAPYEQYF,NA,TRBV5-1,TRBJ2-7,NA
TGTGCCAGCAGGGGACAGGGGGCGTTCAACGAGCAGTACTTC,CASRGQGAFNEQYF,once,TRBV21-1,TRBJ2-7,NA
TGTGCCAGCAGCCCGTGGACAGAAGACTACGAGCAGTACTTC,CASSPWTEDYEQYF,NA,TRBV7-9,TRBJ2-7,NA
TGTGCCAGCAGCCTACTTGAACAGGTGCAGCAGTACTTC,CASSLLEQVQQYF,once,TRBV5-5,TRBJ2-7,NA
TGTGCCAGCAGTGAAGCTTTGGTATCGCCTAGCGGGCCTACCTACGAGCAGTACTTC,CASSEALVSPSGPTYEQYF,NA,TRBV6-1,TRBJ2-7,TRBD2
TGCGCCAGCAGCGCCACCTCTGAAGCTTTCTTT,CASSATSEAFF,NA,TRBV10-2,TRBJ1-1,NA
TGCGCCAGCAGCTTGGCCCCCTCGCGGGCAGGGGCCAACTACGAGCAGTACTTC,CASSLAPSRAGANYEQYF,NA,TRBV5-1,TRBJ2-7,NA
TGTGCCAGCAGTGAAAGAGCCCTTACCTACGAGCAGTACTTC,CASSERALTYEQYF,NA,TRBV6-1,TRBJ2-7,NA
TGTGCCAGCAGCTATGGACAGGTTAACAATGAGCAGTTCTTC,CASSYGQVNNEQFF,NA,TRBV13,TRBJ2-1,TRBD1
TGTGCCAGCAGCGTATCAGCAGGGAATAACTATGGCTACACCTTC,CASSVSAGNNYGYTF,NA,TRBV9,TRBJ1-2,NA
TGTGCCAGCAGCCGGCGGCTAGCCTTCGATACGCAGTATTTT,CASSRRLAFDTQYF,once,TRBV5-6,TRBJ2-3,NA
TGCGCCAGCAGCTTTATGAGGGGGGCGAACACCGGGGAGCTGTTTTTT,CASSFMRGANTGELFF,NA,TRBV5-1,TRBJ2-2,NA
TGTGCCAGCTCACCACCCCAGGTGGAGGGCTCTAAAAACATTCAGTACTTC,CASSPPQVEGSKNIQYF,once,TRBV18,TRBJ2-4,NA
TGCAGCGTTGTGGGGGAGGGAATAAATGAGCAGTTCTTC,CSVVGEGINEQFF,NA,TRBV29-1,TRBJ2-1,TRBD2
TGTGCCAGCAGCTCCGAGACTAGGGGTTACGAGCAGTACTTC,CASSSETRGYEQYF,NA,TRBV9,TRBJ2-7,NA
TGCGCCAGCAGCCCAAGGACAGGAGGGTACGAGCAGTACTTC,CASSPRTGGYEQYF,NA,TRBV5-1,TRBJ2-7,NA
TGTGCCAGCAGCTTGGATGCCGGGACAAAAGGAAACACCATATATTTT,CASSLDAGTKGNTIYF,NA,TRBV5-6,TRBJ1-3,NA
TGTGCCAGCAAGAGGGCAGATACGCAGTATTTT,CASKRADTQYF,NA,TRBV6-5,TRBJ2-3,NA
TGTGCCAGTAGTGTCCAACTAGCGGGGGCCTACGAGCAGTACTTC,CASSVQLAGAYEQYF,NA,TRBV19,TRBJ2-7,TRBD2
TGTGCCAGCAGTGTAGCGGGAGGTCTCACCGGGGAGCTGTTTTTT,CASSVAGGLTGELFF,NA,TRBV7-3,TRBJ2-2,TRBD2
TGTGCCAGCAGTGACTTTAATGAGCAGTTCTTC,CASSDFNEQFF,NA,TRBV6-5,TRBJ2-1,NA
TGCAGCGTTGAAACCGGGGACACAGATACGCAGTATTTT,CSVETGDTDTQYF,NA,TRBV29-1,TRBJ2-3,NA